This is a list of T cell receptor beta chains from one sample in a study of human T cells and chemical hapten exposure. One entry per CDR3 protein results from TCRdb running MiXCR on the RACE reads. This table holds about 80,000 distinct CDR3 sequences, roughly a tenth found once. The sample consisted of whole blood, taken in connection with sensitization to the hapten diphenylcyclopropenone (DPC). The receptors shown here come from a woman under 40 with alopecia areata. Some clones in this sample may be carry-over from other donors' samples. Both conserved end residues are part of each CDR3. A D gene is named only where the DNA matches it firmly. A row's size may be missing; if present it is once, few, many or a size class.

few,TRBJ1-1,TRBV7-9,-,TGTGCCAGCCCCCCAGGGACATTGAACACTGAAGCTTTCTTT,CASPPGTLNTEAFF
many,TRBJ2-3,TRBV10-2,-,TGCGCCAGCAGTGGGTCCGGAGATACGCAGTATTTT,CASSGSGDTQYF
few,TRBJ2-7,TRBV4-3,TRBD2,TGCGCCAGCAGCCAAGGGAAGAGCGGGGACTACGAGCAGTACTTC,CASSQGKSGDYEQYF
many,TRBJ2-3,TRBV7-9,TRBD2,TGTGCCAGCAGCCGGGCCCCGGACCCGGCCAGGTGGCGGGAGGGCCAGAGAGATACGCAGTATTTT,CASSRAPDPARWREGQRDTQYF
once,TRBJ2-2,TRBV5-1,-,TGCGCCAGCAGCCAGACAGTCACCGGGGAGCTGTTTTTT,CASSQTVTGELFF
-,TRBJ1-1,TRBV20-1,-,TGCAGTGCTCCTGGAAAATTAAGGATCGAGGGGACTGAAGCTTTCTTT,CSAPGKLRIEGTEAFF
-,TRBJ1-5,TRBV4-1,-,TGCGCCAGCAGCCAACCCAAGCTTCTACAAGGTCGGGATCAGCCCCAGCATTTT,CASSQPKLLQGRDQPQHF
many,TRBJ1-2,TRBV7-9,TRBD1,TGTGCCAGCAGCTCAAGCAGGGGGTGGGACTATGGCTACACCTTC,CASSSSRGWDYGYTF
-,TRBJ2-7,TRBV4-3,-,TGCGCCAGCAGCCAAGCCCTTAGAGCAGTCCAGTCGTCTTACGAGCAGTACTTC,CASSQALRAVQSSYEQYF
few,TRBJ1-2,TRBV24-1,-,TGTGCCACCAGTGACTCGGGAAAAAGTCTGTATGGCTACACCTTC,CATSDSGKSLYGYTF
medium-sized,TRBJ2-7,TRBV9,-,TGTGCCAGCAGCGTAGAAGAGGGGGCGGGATTCCAGCAGTACTTC,CASSVEEGAGFQQYF
few,TRBJ1-1,TRBV12-3/TRBV12-4,-,TGTGCCAGCGTCACAGCGAACACTGAAGCTTTCTTT,CASVTANTEAFF
many,TRBJ2-1,TRBV6-2/TRBV6-3,TRBD2,TGTGCCAGCAGTTTGATCCTAGCGGGCAGCTACAATGAGCAGTTCTTC,CASSLILAGSYNEQFF
few,TRBJ2-1,TRBV10-3,TRBD2,TGTGCCATCAGTGGCCTAGCGGGAGGGACGGATGAGCAGTTCTTC,CAISGLAGGTDEQFF
many,TRBJ1-1,TRBV10-2,-,TGCGCCAGCAGTGAGGCCGAAGCTGAAGCTTTCTTT,CASSEAEAEAFF
few,TRBJ2-3,TRBV18,-,TGTGCCAGCTCCCCTCCGGGGTTGCCAGATACGCAGTATTTT,CASSPPGLPDTQYF
few,TRBJ1-5,TRBV12-3/TRBV12-4,TRBD1,TGTGCCAGCAGTTTGGTACAGGGGGCGGTCATAAATCAGCCCCAGCATTTT,CASSLVQGAVINQPQHF
many,TRBJ2-6,TRBV2,-,TGTGCCAGCAGCGCAGGGGCTGGGGCCAACGTCCTGACTTTC,CASSAGAGANVLTF
-,TRBJ2-5,TRBV28,-,TGTGCCAGCAGTCTCTACCCCTCGGACGGCCAAGAGACCCAGTACTTC,CASSLYPSDGQETQYF
many,TRBJ2-7,TRBV4-3,TRBD1,TGCGCCAGCAGCCAGGGACAGGGGGCTCCCTACGAGCAGTACTTC,CASSQGQGAPYEQYF
few,TRBJ2-3,TRBV5-1,TRBD1,TGCGCCAGCATCCCAACGCTTACAGGGGGTCGGCAGTATTTT,CASIPTLTGGRQYF
many,TRBJ2-7,TRBV20-1,TRBD2,TGCAGTGCTAGTTACAGCGGGAGAGCCTCCTACGAGCAGTACTTC,CSASYSGRASYEQYF
-,TRBJ1-5,TRBV13,-,TGTGCCAGCAGCTTAGGTCGGCATGGGCCCCAGCATTTT,CASSLGRHGPQHF
once,TRBJ2-7,TRBV4-1,TRBD2,TGCGCCAGCAGCCAAGATCAACTAGCGGGACGCGAGCAGTACTTC,CASSQDQLAGREQYF
many,TRBJ1-5,TRBV5-5,-,TGTGCCAGCAGCTTGGACGGATACAATCAGCCCCAGCATTTT,CASSLDGYNQPQHF
-,TRBJ2-1,TRBV6-2/TRBV6-3,TRBD1,TGTGCCAGCAGTAATATACAGGGGGTAATCGACAATGAGCAGTTCTTC,CASSNIQGVIDNEQFF
many,TRBJ1-1,TRBV18,-,TGTGCCAGCTCACCACAGGGGGTAGGCACTGAAGCTTTCTTT,CASSPQGVGTEAFF
many,TRBJ2-1,TRBV14,TRBD2,TGTGCCAGCAGCCACCGACCGGGACTAGCGGCCTACAATGAGCAGTTCTTC,CASSHRPGLAAYNEQFF
many,TRBJ1-1,TRBV9,TRBD1,TGTGCCAGCAGCGTCGTGACAGGGATCACTGAAGCTTTCTTT,CASSVVTGITEAFF
-,TRBJ1-1,TRBV20-1,TRBD1,TGCAGTGCTGGGACAGGTACCAACTGGGGGACTGAAGCTTTCTTT,CSAGTGTNWGTEAFF
many,TRBJ2-2,TRBV11-2,TRBD2,TGTGCCAGCAGCACTCAGCGGGGAACCGGGGAGCTGTTTTTT,CASSTQRGTGELFF
many,TRBJ2-5,TRBV7-9,-,TGTGCCAGCAGCTTCCGAGAGACCCAGTACTTC,CASSFRETQYF
-,TRBJ2-5,TRBV4-1,-,TGCGCCAGCAGCCAAGATAAGACTCCAGGGACCCAGTACTTC,CASSQDKTPGTQYF
-,TRBJ2-7,TRBV29-1,TRBD2,TGCAGCTTCTTCAGCGGGAGCTCCTACGAGCAGTACTTC,CSFFSGSSYEQYF
-,TRBJ1-1,TRBV18,TRBD1,TGTGCCAGCTCTTACGGACAGGGCCGCGGTAGCACTGAAGCTTTCTTT,CASSYGQGRGSTEAFF
many,TRBJ1-1,TRBV29-1,-,TGCAGCGTGATGTCCGGGACAAAACACACTGAAGCTTTCTTT,CSVMSGTKHTEAFF
many,TRBJ2-1,TRBV7-9,TRBD2,TGTGCCAGCAGCTTCTCGGGGGGGCCGGATGAGCAGTTCTTC,CASSFSGGPDEQFF
many,TRBJ1-4,TRBV7-9,-,TGTGCCAGCAGCCCGGTTCGGCAGTCCAATGAAAAACTGTTTTTT,CASSPVRQSNEKLFF
-,TRBJ2-1,TRBV11-2,-,TGTGCCAGCAGCTTAGATGGTAGGGGGACTACCGTGAGCTCCTACAATGAGCAGTTCTTC,CASSLDGRGTTVSSYNEQFF
-,TRBJ2-1,TRBV15,-,TGTGCCACCAGCAGAGATCTACTACATGAGCAGTTCTTC,CATSRDLLHEQFF
many,TRBJ1-3,TRBV3-1,-,TGTGCCAGCAGCCATGGGTCAGGCTCTGGAAACACCATATATTTT,CASSHGSGSGNTIYF
few,TRBJ2-3,TRBV7-3,TRBD1,TGTGCCAGCAGCCCAACAGGGGATTCAGATACGCAGTATTTT,CASSPTGDSDTQYF
few,TRBJ1-6,TRBV5-1,-,TGCGCCAGCAGCTTAGGGGGGGAATCCTATAATTCACCCCTCCACTTT,CASSLGGESYNSPLHF
many,TRBJ2-7,TRBV5-1,TRBD2,TGCGCCAGCGGCTTGGGTAGCGGGACCTACGAGCAGTACTTC,CASGLGSGTYEQYF
-,TRBJ1-3,TRBV18,-,TGTGCCAGCTCAACGGGGGTCGGAAACACCATATATTTT,CASSTGVGNTIYF
many,TRBJ1-2,TRBV29-1,-,TGCAGCGTTGACGACAGGGGCTACACCTTC,CSVDDRGYTF
many,TRBJ2-1,TRBV3-1,TRBD2,TGTGCCAGCAGCCAAGGTTTAGCGGGGGATCACTCCTACAATGAGCAGTTCTTC,CASSQGLAGDHSYNEQFF
many,TRBJ1-1,TRBV15,-,TGTGCCACCAGCAATAGGGCGGGGGACACTGAAGCTTTCTTT,CATSNRAGDTEAFF
many,TRBJ2-7,TRBV5-1,TRBD1,TGCGCCAGCAGCTACGAACAGGGGGCCGACGAGCAGTACTTC,CASSYEQGADEQYF
many,TRBJ2-1,TRBV30,-,TGTGCCGCAGCAGCGGTAAACTCCTACAATGAGCAGTTCTTC,CAAAAVNSYNEQFF
few,TRBJ2-1,TRBV6-1,TRBD2,TGTGCCAGCAGTGAATCAGTAGCGGGGACCTACAATGAGCAGTTCTTC,CASSESVAGTYNEQFF
few,TRBJ1-2,TRBV7-9,-,TGTGCCAGCAGCTTAAGGTCTGATCCTAACTATGGCTACACCTTC,CASSLRSDPNYGYTF
few,TRBJ2-1,TRBV11-2,TRBD2,TGTGCCAGCAGCTTAGGTCCAGCGGGGATTGACAATGAGCAGTTCTTC,CASSLGPAGIDNEQFF
-,TRBJ1-2,TRBV7-6,TRBD1,TGTGCCAGCAGCTTTCAACCGGGACAGGGATTACTTGGCTACACCTTC,CASSFQPGQGLLGYTF
many,TRBJ1-6,TRBV28,TRBD1,TGTGCCAGCAGTTCCTATAACAGGGGATACTCCAATAATTCACCCCTCCACTTT,CASSSYNRGYSNNSPLHF
-,TRBJ1-6,TRBV9,-,TGTGCCAGCAGCGTAGCGGGTTCACCCCTCCACTTT,CASSVAGSPLHF
many,TRBJ1-1,TRBV6-5,TRBD1,TGTGCCAGCAGTTCCCCGGGACAGGGCGACACTGAAGCTTTCTTT,CASSSPGQGDTEAFF
many,TRBJ1-2,TRBV5-4,-,TGTGCCAGCAGCGCCGGGACACTGGTCGGTGGCTACACCTTC,CASSAGTLVGGYTF
-,TRBJ1-1,TRBV12-3/TRBV12-4,-,TGTGCCAGCAGTCCCCAGGCCTATGAAGCTTTCTTT,CASSPQAYEAFF